This T cell receptor (beta chain) was retrieved from a study of shared clonotypes between healthy human individuals. On this clone itself: The sample has other DNA sequences that encode this CDR3 too.

Every donor was a Caucasian adult from Nashville, Tennessee. V was shortened by 0 bases and J by 1 base, with 4 bases between the two germline ends. CDR1 and CDR2 (germline): SGHNT, YYREEE (reference sequence). This CDR3 spans 14 amino acids. Repertoires were generated with immunoSEQ multiplex PCR, while TCRdb's copy carries only in-frame clones and drops some. The repertoire holds 2,100,000 or so clones, with under 97% as singletons. Sequences were obtained from naive CD4+ T cells sorted from blood. The subset was: CD45RA+ positively selected. The J gene is TRBJ2-2, the V gene TRBV5-4, with D hard to call. This TCR was sampled from a man between 18 and 29 years old in good health. The CDR3 DNA reads TGTGCCAGCAGCTTGGGTTTGAACACCGGGGAGCTGTTTTTT. Translating it yields CASSLGLNTGELFF.